This T cell receptor beta chain is drawn from a study of Graves' ophthalmopathy and Graves' hyperthyroidism. Overall study context: Pretreatment peripheral blood was obtained at initial diagnosis.

Germline V gives CDR1 KGHDR, CDR2 SFDVKD. The CDR3 totals 15 residues. J gave up 7 bases and V 2 bases, and 5 bases lay outside the gene matches. Lactation, pregnancy, uncontrolled infections and other autoimmune diseases were all grounds for excluding patients. Sampling less than 13 ml of fresh peripheral blood provided the PBMCs. From RNA, the CDR3 regions of TCR beta chains were amplified and sequenced. HTBI primers were used in a first-round RT-PCR, which preceded a second-round multiplex PCR. In TCRdb, the multiplex PCR reads were re-called with MiXCR into one record per CDR3 protein. The sample comprises some 360,000 distinct CDR3 sequences, roughly a sixth of which are singletons, and roughly 2.4% rests with the top ten. This clonotype was counted between two and nine times. Its matching antigen is unknown. The study, taken as a whole, reports: Blood also held most thyroid clonotypes expanded above 0.001 frequency.

The source material was peripheral blood. This rearrangement joins TRBV24-1 to TRBJ1-1; 11 bases match TRBD1. The receptor was derived from an adult woman with stable Graves' hyperthyroidism. CDR3 nucleotide sequence: TGTGCCACCAGTGATTATCAGGGACAGGGGGATGAAGCTTTCTTT. Translating gives CATSDYQGQGDEAFF.